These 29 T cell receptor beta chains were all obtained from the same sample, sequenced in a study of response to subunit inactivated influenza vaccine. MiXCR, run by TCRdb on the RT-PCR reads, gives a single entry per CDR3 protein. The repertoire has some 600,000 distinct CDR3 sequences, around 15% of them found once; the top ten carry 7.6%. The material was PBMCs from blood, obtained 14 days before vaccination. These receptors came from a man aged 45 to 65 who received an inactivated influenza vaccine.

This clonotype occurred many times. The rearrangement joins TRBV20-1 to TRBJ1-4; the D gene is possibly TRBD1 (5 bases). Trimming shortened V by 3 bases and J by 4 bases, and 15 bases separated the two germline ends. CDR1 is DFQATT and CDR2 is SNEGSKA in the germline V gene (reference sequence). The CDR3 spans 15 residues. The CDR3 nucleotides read TGCAGTGCTAGCCTCCCAGGGAGAGGTAATGAAAAACTGTTTTTT. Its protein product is CSASLPGRGNEKLFF.

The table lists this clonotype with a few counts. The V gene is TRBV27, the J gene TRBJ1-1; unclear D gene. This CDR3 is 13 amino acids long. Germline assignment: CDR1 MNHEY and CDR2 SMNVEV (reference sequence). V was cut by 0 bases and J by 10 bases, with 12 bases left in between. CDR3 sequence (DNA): TGTGCCAGCAGTTTATCCCCCGGCGGGTTAGCTTTCTTT. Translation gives CASSLSPGGLAFF.

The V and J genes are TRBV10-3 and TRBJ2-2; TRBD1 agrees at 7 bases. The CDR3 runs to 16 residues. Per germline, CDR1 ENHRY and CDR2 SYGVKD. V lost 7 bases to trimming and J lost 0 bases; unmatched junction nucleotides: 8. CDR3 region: CAITQGTVSNTGELFF. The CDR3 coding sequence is TGTGCCATCACACAAGGGACAGTCTCGAACACCGGGGAGCTGTTTTTT.

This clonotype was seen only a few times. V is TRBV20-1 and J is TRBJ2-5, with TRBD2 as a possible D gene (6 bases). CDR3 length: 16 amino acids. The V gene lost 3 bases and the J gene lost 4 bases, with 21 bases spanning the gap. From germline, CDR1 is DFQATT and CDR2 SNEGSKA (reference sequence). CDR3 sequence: CSASLTGTLSGETQYF. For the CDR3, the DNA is TGCAGTGCTAGCCTTACCGGGACTCTGAGTGGAGAGACCCAGTACTTC.

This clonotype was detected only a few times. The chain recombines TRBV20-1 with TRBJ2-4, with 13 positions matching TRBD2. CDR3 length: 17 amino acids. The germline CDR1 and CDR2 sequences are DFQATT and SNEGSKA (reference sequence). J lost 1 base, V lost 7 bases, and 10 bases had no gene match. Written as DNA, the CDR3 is TGCAGTGTATTAGGACTAGCGGGAGCGGGTGCCAAAAACATTCAGTACTTC. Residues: CSVLGLAGAGAKNIQYF.

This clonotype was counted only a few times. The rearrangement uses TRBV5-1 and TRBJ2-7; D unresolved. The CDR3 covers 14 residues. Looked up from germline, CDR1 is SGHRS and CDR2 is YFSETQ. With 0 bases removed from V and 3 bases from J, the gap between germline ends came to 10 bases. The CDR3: CASSLGPTGYEQYF. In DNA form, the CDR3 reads TGCGCCAGCAGCTTGGGACCCACTGGCTACGAGCAGTACTTC.

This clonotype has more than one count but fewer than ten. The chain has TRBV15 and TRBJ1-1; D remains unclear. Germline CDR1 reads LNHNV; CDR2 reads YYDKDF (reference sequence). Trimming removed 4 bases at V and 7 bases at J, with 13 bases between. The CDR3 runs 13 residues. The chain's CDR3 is CATSTGESGEAFF. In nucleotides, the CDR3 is TGTGCCACCAGCACTGGGGAATCGGGTGAAGCTTTCTTT.

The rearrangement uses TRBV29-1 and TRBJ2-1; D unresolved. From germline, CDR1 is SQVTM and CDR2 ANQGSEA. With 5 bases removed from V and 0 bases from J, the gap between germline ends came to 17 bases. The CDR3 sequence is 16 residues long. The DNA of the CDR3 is TGCAGCGTTAACCCTCGAGTTAGCCCCTCCTACAATGAGCAGTTCTTC. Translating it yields CSVNPRVSPSYNEQFF.

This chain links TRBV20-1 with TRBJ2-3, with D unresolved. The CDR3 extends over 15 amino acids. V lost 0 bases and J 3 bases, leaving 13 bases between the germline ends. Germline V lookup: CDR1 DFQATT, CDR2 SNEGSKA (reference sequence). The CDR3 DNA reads TGCAGTGCTAGAGACCCCCTTACGGTTACAGATACGCAGTATTTT. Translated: CSARDPLTVTDTQYF.

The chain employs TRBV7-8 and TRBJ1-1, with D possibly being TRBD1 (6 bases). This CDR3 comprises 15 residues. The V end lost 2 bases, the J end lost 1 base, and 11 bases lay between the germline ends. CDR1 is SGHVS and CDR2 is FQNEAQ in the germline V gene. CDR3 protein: CASSLHDRPNTEAFF. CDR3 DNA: TGTGCCAGCAGCTTACATGACAGGCCGAACACTGAAGCTTTCTTT. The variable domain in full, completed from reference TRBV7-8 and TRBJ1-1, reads GAGVSQSPRYKVAKRGQDVALRCDPISGHVSLFWYQQALGQGPEFLTYFQNEAQLDKSGLPSDRFFAERPEGSVSTLKIQRTQQEDSAVYLCASSLHDRPNTEAFFGQGTRLTVV.

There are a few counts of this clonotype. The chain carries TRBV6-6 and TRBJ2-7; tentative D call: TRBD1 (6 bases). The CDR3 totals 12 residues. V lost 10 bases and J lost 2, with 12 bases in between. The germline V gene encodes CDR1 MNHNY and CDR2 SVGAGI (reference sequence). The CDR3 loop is CATQGKAYEQYF. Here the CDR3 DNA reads TGTGCCACACAGGGAAAGGCCTACGAGCAGTACTTC.

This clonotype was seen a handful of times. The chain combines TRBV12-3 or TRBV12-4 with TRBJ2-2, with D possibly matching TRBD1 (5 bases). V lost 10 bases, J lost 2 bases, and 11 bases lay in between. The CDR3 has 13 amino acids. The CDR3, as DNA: TGTGCCACCGAGGACACTAACACCGGGGAGCTGTTTTTT. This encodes CATEDTNTGELFF.

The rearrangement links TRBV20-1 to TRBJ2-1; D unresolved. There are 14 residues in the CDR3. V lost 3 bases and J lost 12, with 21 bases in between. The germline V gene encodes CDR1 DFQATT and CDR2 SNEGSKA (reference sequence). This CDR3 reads CSASGGIQMGGQFF. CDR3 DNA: TGCAGTGCTAGTGGCGGTATCCAAATGGGTGGGCAGTTCTTC.

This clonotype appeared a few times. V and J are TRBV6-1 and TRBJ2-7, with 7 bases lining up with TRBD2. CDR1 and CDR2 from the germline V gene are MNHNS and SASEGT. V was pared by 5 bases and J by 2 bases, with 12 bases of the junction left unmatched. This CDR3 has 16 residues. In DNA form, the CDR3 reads TGTGCCAGCAGTCAACTGGGAGGGATAAAAGCCTACGAGCAGTACTTC. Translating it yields CASSQLGGIKAYEQYF.

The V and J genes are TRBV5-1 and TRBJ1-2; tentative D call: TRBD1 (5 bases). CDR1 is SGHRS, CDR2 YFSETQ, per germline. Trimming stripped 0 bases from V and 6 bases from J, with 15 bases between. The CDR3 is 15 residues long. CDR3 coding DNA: TGCGCCAGCAGCTTGGGACAGACAACGGGGGATGGCTACACCTTC. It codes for CASSLGQTTGDGYTF.

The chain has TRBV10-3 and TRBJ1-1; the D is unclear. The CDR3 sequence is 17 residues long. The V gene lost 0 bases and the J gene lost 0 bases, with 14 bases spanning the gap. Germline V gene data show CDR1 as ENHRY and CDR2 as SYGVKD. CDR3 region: CAISESDRRLMNTEAFF. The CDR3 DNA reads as TGTGCCATCAGTGAGTCTGACCGCCGACTAATGAACACTGAAGCTTTCTTT.

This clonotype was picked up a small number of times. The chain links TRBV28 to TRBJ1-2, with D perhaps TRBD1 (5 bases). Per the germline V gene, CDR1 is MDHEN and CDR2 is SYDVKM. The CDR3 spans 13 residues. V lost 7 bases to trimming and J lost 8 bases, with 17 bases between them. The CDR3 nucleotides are TGTGCCAGCACCGATGGGACGTTGAGGGGCTACACCTTC. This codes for CASTDGTLRGYTF.

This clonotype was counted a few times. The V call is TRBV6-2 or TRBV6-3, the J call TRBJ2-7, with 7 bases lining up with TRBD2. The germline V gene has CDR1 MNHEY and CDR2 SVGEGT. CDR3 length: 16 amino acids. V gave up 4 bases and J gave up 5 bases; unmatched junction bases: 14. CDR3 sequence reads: CASSSPSGTGRDEQYF. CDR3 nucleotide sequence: TGTGCCAGCAGTTCTCCAAGCGGGACCGGCCGAGACGAGCAGTACTTC.

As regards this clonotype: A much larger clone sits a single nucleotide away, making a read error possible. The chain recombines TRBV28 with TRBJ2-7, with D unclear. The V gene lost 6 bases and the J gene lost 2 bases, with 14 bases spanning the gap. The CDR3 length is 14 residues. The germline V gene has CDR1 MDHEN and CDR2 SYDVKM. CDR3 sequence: CASRPSVGTYEQYF. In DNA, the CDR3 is TGTGCCAGCAGGCCCTCCGTGGGAACCTACGAGCAGTACTTC.

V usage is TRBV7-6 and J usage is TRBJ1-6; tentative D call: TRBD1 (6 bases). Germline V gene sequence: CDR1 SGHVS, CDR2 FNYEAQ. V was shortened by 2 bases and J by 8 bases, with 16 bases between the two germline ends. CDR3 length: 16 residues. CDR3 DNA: TGTGCCAGCAGCTTAAACGTAGGTAGGGGGTATTCACCCCTCCACTTT. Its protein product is CASSLNVGRGYSPLHF.

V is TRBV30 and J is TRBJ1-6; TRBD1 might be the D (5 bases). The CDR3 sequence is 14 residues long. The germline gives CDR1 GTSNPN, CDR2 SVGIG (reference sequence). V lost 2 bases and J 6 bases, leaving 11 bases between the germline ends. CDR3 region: CAWSFRDLNSPLHF. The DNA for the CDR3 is TGTGCCTGGAGTTTTAGGGACCTTAATTCACCCCTCCACTTT.

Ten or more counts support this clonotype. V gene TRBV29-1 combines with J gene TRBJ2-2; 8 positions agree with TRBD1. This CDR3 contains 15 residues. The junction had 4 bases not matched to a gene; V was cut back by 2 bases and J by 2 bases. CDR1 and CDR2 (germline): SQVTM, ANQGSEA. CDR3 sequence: CSVEPRGRNTGELFF. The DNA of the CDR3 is TGCAGCGTTGAACCCAGGGGGCGTAACACCGGGGAGCTGTTTTTT.

CDR3 bases: TGTGCCAGCAGCCAAGTACAGGGGGCAGGATCACCCCTCCACTTT. Its translation: CASSQVQGAGSPLHF. The rearrangement links TRBV3-1 to TRBJ1-6; 9 bases agree with TRBD1. Trimming took 1 base from V and 10 from J; bases not matched to a gene: 5. The CDR3 has 15 residues. Germline V gene lookup returns CDR1 LGHDT and CDR2 YNNKEL (reference sequence). Full variable domain (outside the CDR3, taken from reference TRBV3-1 and TRBJ1-6): DTAVSQTPKYLVTQMGNDKSIKCEQNLGHDTMYWYKQDSKKFLKIMFSYNNKELIINETVPNRFSPKSPDKAHLNLHINSLELGDSAVYFCASSQVQGAGSPLHFGNGTRLTVT.

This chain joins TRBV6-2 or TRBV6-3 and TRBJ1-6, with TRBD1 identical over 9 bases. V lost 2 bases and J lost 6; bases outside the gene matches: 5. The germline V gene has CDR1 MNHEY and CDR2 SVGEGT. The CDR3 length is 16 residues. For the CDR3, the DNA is TGTGCCAGCAGTTACGGGACAGGGTTGGCTAATTCACCCCTCCACTTT. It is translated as CASSYGTGLANSPLHF.

DNA for the CDR3: TGTGCCAGCAGTTTAAGGTCCCTAGCGGGGTACAATGAGCAGTTCTTC. Amino acid sequence: CASSLRSLAGYNEQFF. The genes are TRBV28 and TRBJ2-1; 9 nucleotides agree with TRBD2. The CDR3 is 16 residues long. Germline values: CDR1 MDHEN, CDR2 SYDVKM. V lost 2 bases and J lost 4; bases outside the gene matches: 6.

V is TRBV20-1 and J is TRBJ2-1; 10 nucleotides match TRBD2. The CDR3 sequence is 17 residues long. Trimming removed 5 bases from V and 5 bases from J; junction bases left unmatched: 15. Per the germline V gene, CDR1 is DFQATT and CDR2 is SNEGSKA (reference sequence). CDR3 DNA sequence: TGCAGTGCTGGGGCTCCGATGACTAGCGGGTCCCACAATGAGCAGTTCTTC. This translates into CSAGAPMTSGSHNEQFF.

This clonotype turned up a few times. For the CDR3, the DNA is TGTGCCAGCAGGGCGGGAGGGCCCGGGTTGCAGTACTTC. It is translated as CASRAGGPGLQYF. The rearrangement links TRBV28 to TRBJ2-7; 9 bases fit TRBD2. The junction had 9 bases not matched to a gene; V was cut back by 6 bases and J by 9 bases. This CDR3 spans 13 amino acids. Germline lookup yields CDR1 MDHEN and CDR2 SYDVKM.

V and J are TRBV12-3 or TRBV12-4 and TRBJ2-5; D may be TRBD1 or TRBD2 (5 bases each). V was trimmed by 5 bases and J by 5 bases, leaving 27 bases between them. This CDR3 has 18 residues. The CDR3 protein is CASSPGATGVPLVETQYF. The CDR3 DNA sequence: TGTGCCAGCAGTCCCGGGGCCACCGGGGTTCCCCTCGTGGAGACCCAGTACTTC.

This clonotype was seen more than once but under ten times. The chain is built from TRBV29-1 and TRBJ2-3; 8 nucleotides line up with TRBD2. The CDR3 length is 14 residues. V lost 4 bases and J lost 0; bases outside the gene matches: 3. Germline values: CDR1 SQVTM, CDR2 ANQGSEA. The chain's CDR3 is CSVVAGGSTDTQYF. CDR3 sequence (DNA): TGCAGCGTTGTGGCGGGGGGTAGCACAGATACGCAGTATTTT.